The 29 T cell receptor beta chains presented below share a single source sample, sequenced in a study of naive and memory T cell subsets. An oligonucleotide containing a UMI was ligated to the 3' end of TCR cDNA. Ligated cDNA underwent four rounds of PCR with nested alpha and beta constant region primers and SP2. In TCRdb, the 5' RACE reads were re-called with MiXCR into one record per CDR3 protein. The table includes roughly 56,000 distinct CDR3 sequences, approximately 7.2% detected once. The receptors shown here come from a male donor in good health.

Comments on this clonotype: This may be a read error: a much more frequent sequence differs by one nucleotide. As the CDR3 is not closed by the conserved phenylalanine or tryptophan, this likely results from a read error. The chain recombines TRBV5-5 with TRBJ2-1, with unresolved D. This CDR3 has 12 residues. V lost 2 bases to trimming and J lost 7 bases, with 7 bases between them. The germline V gene has CDR1 SGHKS and CDR2 YYEKEE (reference sequence). Here the CDR3 DNA reads TGTGCCAGCAGCTTTATCGGGAATGAGCAGTTCTAC. Encoded protein: CASSFIGNEQFY.

In its sample, this clonotype was seen a few times. The rearrangement uses TRBV11-1 and TRBJ2-7; D may be TRBD1 (5 bases). CDR1 and CDR2 (germline): SGHAT, FQDESV (reference sequence). This CDR3 is 15 amino acids long. Trimming left V 3 bases short and J 2 bases short, with 14 bases between. CDR3 sequence reads: CASSFQSGATYEQYF. The CDR3 DNA sequence: TGTGCCAGCAGCTTCCAATCTGGGGCGACCTACGAGCAGTACTTC.

The chain recombines TRBV29-1 with TRBJ2-7; D uncertain. Trimming took 4 bases from V and 7 from J, leaving 17 bases between them. The CDR3 length is 13 residues. CDR1 is SQVTM, CDR2 ANQGSEA, per germline. The chain's CDR3 is CSVVSSAAWEQYF. The CDR3 DNA follows: TGCAGCGTTGTTAGTTCAGCCGCTTGGGAGCAGTACTTC.

V usage is TRBV2 and J usage is TRBJ2-3; D is tentatively TRBD1 or TRBD2 (6 bases each). Between the trimmed V and J ends, which lost 1 base and 5 bases, there was a span of 13 bases. The CDR3 runs to 15 residues. Per the germline V gene, CDR1 is SNHLY and CDR2 is FYNNEI. The chain's CDR3 is CASSEGGASGDTQYF. The CDR3 DNA reads as TGTGCCAGCAGTGAAGGGGGGGCGAGTGGAGATACGCAGTATTTT. The full variable domain, with the rest looked up from reference TRBV2 and TRBJ2-3, is EPEVTQTPSHQVTQMGQEVILRCVPISNHLYFYWYRQILGQKVEFLVSFYNNEISEKSEIFDDQFSVERPDGSNFTLKIRSTKLEDSAMYFCASSEGGASGDTQYFGPGTRLTVL.

The V gene is TRBV11-2, the J gene TRBJ2-1; unclear D gene. Germline V gives CDR1 SGHAT, CDR2 FQNNGV. Between the trimmed V and J ends, which lost 4 bases and 6 bases, there was a span of 16 bases. The CDR3 extends over 15 amino acids. The CDR3 DNA sequence: TGTGCCAGCAGCTCCCCCCTGGCCAGCTCCAATGAGCAGTTCTTC. Its translation is CASSSPLASSNEQFF.

Ten or more counts support this clonotype. The chain has TRBV4-1 and TRBJ2-1; D remains unclear. The V end lost 0 bases, the J end lost 6 bases, and 15 bases lay between the germline ends. This CDR3 comprises 16 residues. The V gene's germline CDR1 is MGHRA and CDR2 YSYEKL. CDR3 residues: CASSQDEARRPNEQFF. CDR3 in DNA: TGCGCCAGCAGCCAAGATGAAGCCCGGAGACCCAATGAGCAGTTCTTC.

This clonotype was detected a few times. DNA of the CDR3: TGCAGCGTTGAAGAAAAGTCGGGGGCCCAGCATTTT. It yields the protein CSVEEKSGAQHF. The V gene is TRBV29-1, the J gene TRBJ1-5, with D possibly matching TRBD1 (5 bases). Trimming took 0 bases from V and 11 from J, leaving 11 bases between them. The CDR3 extends over 12 amino acids. The germline V gene has CDR1 SQVTM and CDR2 ANQGSEA.

This clonotype was seen many times. This sequence joins TRBV15 and TRBJ2-2; D possibly matches TRBD1 or TRBD2 (5 bases each). Germline CDR1 and CDR2: LNHNV and YYDKDF (reference sequence). V shed 5 bases and J shed 7 bases, with 20 bases lying between them. The CDR3 spans 16 residues. The CDR3 spells CATSLDKAGGGGELFF. In DNA, the CDR3 is TGTGCCACCAGCTTGGACAAGGCGGGTGGGGGCGGGGAGCTGTTTTTT.

This clonotype was counted many times. The chain employs TRBV6-6 and TRBJ2-4; 8 bases are a match to TRBD1. The CDR3 has 13 amino acids. After removal of 6 bases from V and 9 bases from J, the junction contained 7 bases not matched to a gene. The germline gives CDR1 MNHNY, CDR2 SVGAGI (reference sequence). CDR3 sequence (DNA): TGTGCCAGCAGCCCAGGGGGCTCGGGCATTCAGTACTTC. This encodes CASSPGGSGIQYF.

This clonotype showed up just a few times. V gene TRBV19 combines with J gene TRBJ1-5; no reliable D call. V shed 7 bases and J shed 1 base, with 11 bases lying between them. This CDR3 is built from 14 residues. Germline CDR1 LNHDA, CDR2 SQIVND (reference sequence). CDR3 nucleotides: TGTGCCAGTACTGGCCAGGAGAGCAATCAGCCCCAGCATTTT. It encodes CASTGQESNQPQHF. The whole variable domain, filled in from reference TRBV19 and TRBJ1-5, reads DGGITQSPKYLFRKEGQNVTLSCEQNLNHDAMYWYRQDPGQGLRLIYYSQIVNDFQKGDIAEGYSVSREKKESFPLTVTSAQKNPTAFYLCASTGQESNQPQHFGDGTRLSIL.

This clonotype was observed a handful of times. The chain couples TRBV14 to TRBJ2-1, with a weak D call TRBD1 (6 bases). The CDR3 has 18 amino acids. Germline CDR1 is SGHDN and CDR2 is FVKESK. V lost 2 bases, J lost 2 bases, and 19 bases lay in between. CDR3 sequence: CASSQQTVTGYAYNEQFF. For the CDR3, the DNA is TGTGCCAGCAGCCAACAGACCGTCACAGGGTACGCCTACAATGAGCAGTTCTTC.

On this clonotype: A read error is possible here, since a much larger clone lies one base away. The chain uses TRBV20-1 and TRBJ1-4, with 7 bases that match TRBD1. With V trimmed by 6 bases and J by 10 bases, 11 bases remained unmatched. This CDR3 comprises 13 residues. Germline V gene sequence: CDR1 DFQATT, CDR2 SNEGSKA (reference sequence). The CDR3 DNA is TGCAGTGCCAGACAGGGAGGGGATGGAAAACTGTTTTTT. Translation gives CSARQGGDGKLFF.

The chain uses TRBV10-3 and TRBJ1-1, with 7 nucleotides matching TRBD1. Unmatched junction bases numbered 11, after V lost 0 bases and J lost 10 bases. The CDR3 runs 15 residues. Germline-derived CDR1 and CDR2 are ENHRY and SYGVKD. CDR3 DNA: TGTGCCATCAGTGAGTCTAAGGGGGCAGGCGGGCGAGCTTTCTTT. It is translated as CAISESKGAGGRAFF.

The chain employs TRBV3-1 and TRBJ2-7, with D unresolved. V was clipped by 0 bases and J by 3 bases, with 15 bases between them. CDR3 length: 16 residues. In germline, CDR1 is LGHDT, CDR2 YNNKEL (reference sequence). In DNA, the CDR3 is TGTGCCAGCAGCCAAGAGTGGTGGGCCGGGTTCTACGAGCAGTACTTC. It specifies CASSQEWWAGFYEQYF.

This sequence joins TRBV6-5 and TRBJ2-7; 8 positions agree with TRBD1. The CDR3 sequence is 13 residues long. V lost 6 bases, J lost 3 bases, and 4 bases stayed unmatched. Germline CDR1 and CDR2: MNHEY and SVGAGI. CDR3 region: CASSPGQDYEQYF. The DNA for the CDR3 is TGTGCCAGCAGCCCGGGACAGGACTACGAGCAGTACTTC.

This clonotype was seen at least ten times. The chain employs TRBV20-1 and TRBJ2-2; TRBD2 matches at 7 bases. After removal of 2 bases from V and 3 bases from J, the junction contained 3 bases not matched to a gene. The CDR3 length is 14 residues. CDR1 DFQATT and CDR2 SNEGSKA come from the germline V gene (reference sequence). The CDR3, as DNA: TGCAGTGCTAGACGGGGGGACTACACCGGGGAGCTGTTTTTT. Translated: CSARRGDYTGELFF.

This clonotype occurred a few times. The chain links TRBV5-1 to TRBJ1-1; the D gene is possibly TRBD1 (6 bases). V shed 7 bases and J shed 4 bases, with 14 bases lying between them. Per germline, CDR1 SGHRS and CDR2 YFSETQ. The CDR3 sequence is 13 residues long. The CDR3 region is CASQGRRGTEAFF. CDR3 sequence (DNA): TGCGCCAGCCAGGGGCGCCGGGGCACTGAAGCTTTCTTT.

This clonotype occurred many times. This chain uses TRBV29-1 with TRBJ2-2; no firm D call. The CDR3 contains 12 residues. Germline V gives CDR1 SQVTM, CDR2 ANQGSEA. Trimming pared 6 bases from V and 6 bases from J, leaving 11 bases between. The CDR3 loop reads CSVGRMPGELFF. CDR3 nucleotide sequence: TGCAGCGTCGGCCGAATGCCCGGGGAGCTGTTTTTT.

As to this clonotype: Relative to the germline gene, one junction end is altered; a read error may explain this. V usage is TRBV29-1 and J usage is TRBJ1-2, with D possibly TRBD1 on 5 matching bases. The CDR3 covers 11 residues. The germline V gene encodes CDR1 SQVTM and CDR2 ANQGSEA. As DNA, the CDR3 is TGCAGCGTCCCGTTACCGCGGGGCTCCGCTTTC. Protein product: CSVPLPRGSAF.

The chain joins TRBV30 to TRBJ2-1, with D tentatively TRBD2 (5 bases). V shed 0 bases and J shed 8 bases, with 11 bases lying between them. The length of the CDR3 is 13 residues. Germline V gene sequence: CDR1 GTSNPN, CDR2 SVGIG (reference sequence). Written as DNA, the CDR3 is TGTGCCTGGAGTGTCAGGCGGGTTGATGAGCAGTTCTTC. Amino acids: CAWSVRRVDEQFF. The entire variable domain, with the rest obtained from reference TRBV30 and TRBJ2-1, is as follows: SQTIHQWPATLVQPVGSPLSLECTVEGTSNPNLYWYRQAAGRGLQLLFYSVGIGQISSEVPQNLSASRPQDRQFILSSKKLLLSDSGFYLCAWSVRRVDEQFFGPGTRLTVL.

This clonotype was seen at least ten times. The chain carries TRBV20-1 and TRBJ1-4; D gene uncertain. Trimming removed 0 bases from V and 8 bases from J, with 13 bases in between. Germline V CDR1 and CDR2: DFQATT, SNEGSKA (reference sequence). The CDR3 length is 14 residues. The CDR3 here is CSARDPRAGEKLFF. DNA of the CDR3: TGCAGTGCTAGAGATCCTAGGGCCGGGGAAAAACTGTTTTTT.

This clonotype came up many times. The rearrangement uses TRBV27 and TRBJ2-7; 7 bases fit TRBD1. With V trimmed by 5 bases and J by 0 bases, 7 bases remained unmatched. This CDR3 comprises 15 residues. Germline lookup yields CDR1 MNHEY and CDR2 SMNVEV (reference sequence). The CDR3, as DNA: TGTGCCAGCAGTCCCCTCGGACAGGCCTCCTACGAGCAGTACTTC. Its protein is CASSPLGQASYEQYF.

V usage is TRBV12-3 or TRBV12-4 and J usage is TRBJ2-7, with D perhaps given as TRBD1 or TRBD2 (6 bases each). V lost 6 bases and J 5 bases, leaving 17 bases between the germline ends. CDR3 length equals 14 residues. The CDR3 DNA reads as TGTGCCAGCAGCCCCCAGGGGCGGGGAGACGAGCAGTACTTC. Protein: CASSPQGRGDEQYF.

V usage is TRBV28 and J usage is TRBJ1-5; TRBD1 matches 10 bases. Germline-derived CDR1 and CDR2 are MDHEN and SYDVKM. The CDR3 runs 16 residues. The V segment lost 2 bases and the J segment 3 bases; nucleotides outside the gene matches: 4. CDR3 region: CASSLTGTGVNQPQHF. CDR3 sequence (DNA): TGTGCCAGCAGTTTAACCGGGACAGGGGTCAATCAGCCCCAGCATTTT.

The sample holds a few counts of this clonotype. V gene TRBV20-1 combines with J gene TRBJ2-7, with D uncertain. Germline V CDR1 and CDR2: DFQATT, SNEGSKA (reference sequence). The CDR3 is 14 amino acids. V dropped 6 bases and J dropped 3 bases, with 18 bases sitting between them. The CDR3 loop reads CSANNGLSSYEQYF. The CDR3 DNA reads as TGCAGTGCCAATAATGGCCTCAGCAGCTACGAGCAGTACTTC.

The chain is built from TRBV20-1 and TRBJ1-2; the match to TRBD1 covers 8 bases. Germline-derived CDR1 and CDR2 are DFQATT and SNEGSKA (reference sequence). The CDR3 contains 16 residues. Losses at the gene ends were 2 bases for V and 2 bases for J; bases not matched to a gene: 10. Written as DNA, the CDR3 is TGCAGTGCTAGATGGGCAGGGGGCAAACAAAACTATGGCTACACCTTC. Translated: CSARWAGGKQNYGYTF.

This clonotype was observed at least ten times. The chain couples TRBV4-1 to TRBJ2-2, with 10 bases fitting TRBD2. Trimming removed 0 bases from V and 5 bases from J; junction bases left unmatched: 3. The V gene's germline CDR1 is MGHRA and CDR2 YSYEKL. The CDR3 is made up of 16 amino acids. The CDR3 bases are TGCGCCAGCAGCCAAGAGGCTAGCGGGAGAACCGGGGAGCTGTTTTTT. Amino acid sequence: CASSQEASGRTGELFF.

This clonotype came up many times. CDR3 in DNA: TGTGCCAGCAGTTACCTGGGACAGGGTAACTACGAGCAGTACTTC. Translating it yields CASSYLGQGNYEQYF. This chain connects TRBV6-6 to TRBJ2-7; 9 bases are shared with TRBD1. CDR1 is MNHNY and CDR2 is SVGAGI in the germline V gene (reference sequence). This CDR3 contains 15 residues. Germline trimming cut 2 bases from V and 3 bases from J; bases unmatched to any gene: 5.

This clonotype was found many times. The chain carries TRBV11-2 and TRBJ2-1; no firm D call. Germline V CDR1 and CDR2: SGHAT, FQNNGV. V lost 1 base to trimming and J lost 5 bases, with 6 bases between them. The CDR3 is 13 residues long. The CDR3, as DNA: TGTGCCAGCAGCTTAGCAGGCAACAATGAGCAGTTCTTC. It specifies CASSLAGNNEQFF.